One sample yielded the 31 T cell receptor beta chains listed below, sequenced in a study of blood T cell repertoires in COVID-19 (TCRdb year 2020). Libraries were constructed by the immunoSEQ multiplex PCR assay. Imported from immuneACCESS, the table was reduced by TCRdb to in-frame sequences with V and J called. These copies leave out some clones; in studies compared against another copy, an unresolved V gene accounts for under half, and the cause of the remainder is not known. Present in this sample are fewer than 500,000 clones, about 89% of which were seen just once. Around 4.4% of the sample lies in the top ten. Sequencing was carried out using peripheral blood. These receptors were obtained from a young woman with acute or convalescent COVID-19.

V and J are TRBV7-9 and TRBJ1-5; D remains ambiguous. Trimming took off 5 bases at V and 2 bases at J, with 7 bases between the two ends. This CDR3 region has 13 residues. CDR1 and CDR2 (germline): SEHNR, FQNEAQ (reference sequence). The CDR3 sequence: CASSRSGNQPQHF. The DNA for the CDR3 is TGTGCCAGCAGCCGTTCTGGCAATCAGCCCCAGCATTTT.

The sample holds a few counts of this clone. The rearrangement joins TRBV27 to TRBJ2-7; 7 bases line up with TRBD1. CDR1 is MNHEY, CDR2 SMNVEV, per germline (reference sequence). Trimming took 5 bases from V and 6 from J; bases not matched to a gene: 10. The CDR3 runs 14 residues. CDR3 coding DNA: TGTGCCAGCAGTACCCGACAGGGAAACGGCGAGCAGTACTTC. It specifies CASSTRQGNGEQYF.

The V call is TRBV11-2, the J call TRBJ2-1, with 9 bases lining up with TRBD1. Trimming took 1 base from V and 4 from J; bases not matched to a gene: 5. Germline V CDR1 and CDR2: SGHAT, FQNNGV. The CDR3 spans 16 residues. As DNA, the CDR3 is TGTGCCAGCAGCTTAGGGGGGGACAGGGCATACAATGAGCAGTTCTTC. Its protein product is CASSLGGDRAYNEQFF.

In this sample, this clone turned up many times. The chain carries TRBV2 and TRBJ2-7; 9 bases are shared with TRBD1. The trim removed 4 bases at V and 9 bases at J, leaving 16 bases unmatched. The CDR3 is 16 residues long. The germline V gene encodes CDR1 SNHLY and CDR2 FYNNEI. CDR3 residues: CASSAEGQGNVFGQYF. For the CDR3, the DNA is TGTGCCAGCAGTGCAGAGGGACAGGGAAACGTTTTCGGGCAGTACTTC.

The rearrangement uses TRBV27 and TRBJ1-2, with 7 positions matching TRBD1. Germline V gives CDR1 MNHEY, CDR2 SMNVEV (reference sequence). The junction had 12 bases not matched to a gene; V was cut back by 6 bases and J by 2 bases. The CDR3 is 16 residues long. Here the CDR3 DNA reads TGTGCCAGCAGACCTACTACTCGGACAGGCAACTATGGCTACACCTTC. Encoded protein: CASRPTTRTGNYGYTF.

CDR3 coding DNA: TGTGCCAGCAGCCCCCTAACTCGACTAGCGGGGAGCACAGATACGCAGTATTTT. As protein: CASSPLTRLAGSTDTQYF. The chain carries TRBV7-9 and TRBJ2-3, with 11 bases lining up with TRBD2. Germline-derived CDR1 and CDR2 are SEHNR and FQNEAQ (reference sequence). The CDR3 spans 18 residues. V was clipped by 5 bases and J by 0 bases; unmatched bases: 10.

The V gene is TRBV19, the J gene TRBJ2-4, with TRBD1 identical over 8 bases. This CDR3 region has 13 residues. Germline V CDR1 and CDR2: LNHDA, SQIVND (reference sequence). Trimming removed 5 bases from V and 8 bases from J; junction bases left unmatched: 5. For the CDR3, the DNA is TGTGCCAGTAGTGTCCCACAGGGGGACATTCAGTACTTC. Its protein is CASSVPQGDIQYF.

The rearrangement uses TRBV28 and TRBJ1-5, with no clear D. The V end was cut by 3 bases, the J end by 0 bases, with 12 bases between. The CDR3 is 16 amino acids. CDR1 and CDR2 (germline): MDHEN, SYDVKM. The CDR3, as DNA: TGTGCCAGCAGTTTGGTGGGGAGATATAGCAATCAGCCCCAGCATTTT. Amino acids: CASSLVGRYSNQPQHF.

V is TRBV10-3 and J is TRBJ2-7; the match to TRBD1 covers 7 bases. The CDR3 runs to 15 residues. Germline CDR1 ENHRY, CDR2 SYGVKD. V gave up 5 bases and J gave up 0 bases; unmatched junction bases: 7. In nucleotides, the CDR3 is TGTGCCATCAGTAAGAGACAGGGTTTCTCCTACGAGCAGTACTTC. Translation: CAISKRQGFSYEQYF.

This clone was observed once. J is TRBJ1-2 and V is TRBV5-1; D gene unclear. V dropped 7 bases and J dropped 6 bases, with 19 bases sitting between them. The CDR3 is 14 residues long. The germline V gene encodes CDR1 SGHRS and CDR2 YFSETQ. The CDR3 is CASRRQVQTDGYTF. The CDR3 DNA is TGCGCCAGCCGCAGGCAGGTGCAGACCGATGGCTACACCTTC.

The sample holds one count of this clone. The rearrangement links TRBV5-4 to TRBJ2-3; 9 nucleotides align to TRBD2. Germline CDR1 reads SGHNT; CDR2 reads YYREEE (reference sequence). This CDR3 comprises 15 residues. Germline trimming cut 6 bases from V and 1 base from J; bases unmatched to any gene: 6. DNA for the CDR3: TGTGCCAGCACCGTTAGCGGGGGAGGCACAGATACGCAGTATTTT. It translates to CASTVSGGGTDTQYF.

The genes are TRBV2 and TRBJ1-5; D call uncertain. CDR1 and CDR2 (germline): SNHLY, FYNNEI. The V gene lost 3 bases and the J gene lost 2 bases, with 8 bases spanning the gap. The CDR3 is 14 residues long. The CDR3 reads CASSDGGGNQPQHF. The CDR3 DNA follows: TGTGCCAGCAGTGACGGCGGTGGCAATCAGCCCCAGCATTTT.

The chain combines TRBV6-6 with TRBJ2-4; possible D gene TRBD2, 7 bases. The CDR3 extends over 15 amino acids. V was trimmed by 5 bases and J by 8 bases, leaving 19 bases between them. CDR1 is MNHNY and CDR2 is SVGAGI in the germline V gene (reference sequence). CDR3: CASSKPTGEGDIQYF. DNA for the CDR3: TGTGCCAGCAGTAAACCAACTGGGGAGGGGGACATTCAGTACTTC.

The chain joins TRBV11-2 to TRBJ2-5, with a tentative D call TRBD1 (6 bases). Germline V gene sequence: CDR1 SGHAT, CDR2 FQNNGV. The CDR3 covers 16 residues. With 5 bases removed from V and 4 bases from J, the gap between germline ends came to 20 bases. In nucleotides, the CDR3 is TGTGCCAGCAGCCGACCCCGAGGGGGTGAGAGAGAGACCCAGTACTTC. The encoded protein is CASSRPRGGERETQYF. The full variable domain, in which reference TRBV11-2 and TRBJ2-5 provide the parts outside the CDR3, is EAGVAQSPRYKIIEKRQSVAFWCNPISGHATLYWYQQILGQGPKLLIQFQNNGVVDDSQLPKDRFSAERLKGVDSTLKIQPAKLEDSAVYLCASSRPRGGERETQYFGPGTRLLVL.

This sequence joins TRBV6-6 and TRBJ1-2, with a weak D call TRBD1 (5 bases). The CDR3 loop spans 13 amino acids. CDR1 and CDR2 from the germline V gene are MNHNY and SVGAGI (reference sequence). V was trimmed by 7 bases and J by 8 bases, leaving 17 bases between them. The CDR3 region is CASTTWSGVGYTF. For the CDR3, the DNA is TGTGCCAGCACTACGTGGTCGGGGGTAGGCTACACCTTC.

The chain employs TRBV28 and TRBJ1-2; D is unresolved. Per the germline V gene, CDR1 is MDHEN and CDR2 is SYDVKM. The CDR3 sequence is 14 residues long. V was shortened by 7 bases and J by 4 bases, with 16 bases between the two germline ends. In DNA form, the CDR3 reads TGTGCCAGCAACGATCGGGTCGTTGGCTATGGCTACACCTTC. This translates into CASNDRVVGYGYTF.

The rearrangement uses TRBV5-4 and TRBJ1-2, with D maybe TRBD1 (6 bases). Germline assignment: CDR1 SGHNT and CDR2 YYREEE (reference sequence). Trimming shortened V by 0 bases and J by 5 bases, and 14 bases separated the two germline ends. The CDR3 is 15 amino acids. DNA of the CDR3: TGTGCCAGCAGCTTGGTGGGGGCCAGACTATATGGCTACACCTTC. It specifies CASSLVGARLYGYTF.

The chain carries TRBV18 and TRBJ1-5, with 8 nucleotides matching TRBD1. CDR3 length equals 15 residues. Germline V CDR1 and CDR2: KGHSH, LQKENI. The V gene end was trimmed by 5 bases and the J gene end by 7 bases; junction bases not matched to a gene: 10. Written as DNA, the CDR3 is TGTGCCAGCTCAACTGGACAGGGTCTATGGCAGCCCCAGCATTTT. Residues: CASSTGQGLWQPQHF.

The chain has TRBV2 and TRBJ2-2, with 7 bases lining up with TRBD1. Germline lookup yields CDR1 SNHLY and CDR2 FYNNEI. V lost 8 bases and J lost 4; bases outside the gene matches: 4. The CDR3 has 13 residues. The CDR3 here is CASSRQGTGELFF. The CDR3, as DNA: TGTGCCAGCTCCAGACAGGGCACCGGGGAGCTGTTTTTT.

The chain is built from TRBV5-5 and TRBJ2-3; tentatively, D is TRBD1 (5 bases). Trimming left V 2 bases short and J 4 bases short, with 14 bases between. This CDR3 comprises 15 residues. Looked up from germline, CDR1 is SGHKS and CDR2 is YYEKEE (reference sequence). The DNA for the CDR3 is TGTGCCAGCAGCTTCTCTGGGGCGCCCGCAGATACGCAGTATTTT. It is translated as CASSFSGAPADTQYF.

CDR3 nucleotide sequence: TGTGCCAGCAGCCAAGACCAAACAGGACAGTTTCTCTTCTTC. Translated: CASSQDQTGQFLFF. This chain links TRBV3-1 (or the pseudogene TRBV3-2) with TRBJ2-1; D perhaps matches TRBD1 (6 bases). V was clipped by 0 bases and J by 16 bases, with 19 bases between them. The CDR3 loop spans 14 amino acids. Germline V lookup: CDR1 LGHDT, CDR2 YNNKEL (reference sequence).

This chain connects TRBV5-4 to TRBJ1-1; 7 bases fit TRBD1. V was pared by 0 bases and J by 7 bases, with 9 bases of the junction left unmatched. The CDR3 runs to 15 residues. CDR1 and CDR2 (germline): SGHNT, YYREEE (reference sequence). The CDR3 nucleotides are TGTGCCAGCAGCTTGGTCCCAGGGGGGTCTGGTGAAGCTTTCTTT. It translates to CASSLVPGGSGEAFF.

The CDR3 DNA is TGTGCCAGCAGTAATCCGGGACTAGGGTACAATGAGCAGTTCTTC. It is translated as CASSNPGLGYNEQFF. The rearrangement uses TRBV28 and TRBJ2-1; 8 bases align to TRBD2. Germline lookup yields CDR1 MDHEN and CDR2 SYDVKM. J was trimmed by 4 bases and V by 5 bases; bases with no gene match: 7. The CDR3 is made up of 15 amino acids.

The chain recombines TRBV24-1 with TRBJ2-1; no firm D call. The germline CDR1 and CDR2 sequences are KGHDR and SFDVKD. The CDR3 covers 12 residues. V was pared by 3 bases and J by 8 bases, with 7 bases between. This CDR3 is CATSDTDHEQFF. The DNA of the CDR3 is TGTGCCACCAGTGATACAGACCATGAGCAGTTCTTC.

This clone was detected only a few times. The genes are TRBV7-9 and TRBJ1-4; D is uncertain. Germline CDR1 reads SEHNR; CDR2 reads FQNEAQ (reference sequence). V shed 9 bases and J shed 8 bases, with 13 bases lying between them. The CDR3 is 12 amino acids. The CDR3 spells CASGRRGEKLFF. CDR3 sequence (DNA): TGTGCCAGTGGGAGAAGAGGGGAAAAACTGTTTTTT.

The chain employs TRBV7-8 and TRBJ1-5; D perhaps matches TRBD1 (5 bases). V lost 7 bases and J lost 5, with 12 bases in between. The CDR3 covers 13 residues. In germline, CDR1 is SGHVS, CDR2 FQNEAQ. The CDR3 spells CASTASGYQPQHF. The CDR3 DNA reads TGTGCCAGCACCGCATCAGGGTATCAGCCCCAGCATTTT. The full variable domain, in which reference TRBV7-8 and TRBJ1-5 provide the parts outside the CDR3, is GAGVSQSPRYKVAKRGQDVALRCDPISGHVSLFWYQQALGQGPEFLTYFQNEAQLDKSGLPSDRFFAERPEGSVSTLKIQRTQQEDSAVYLCASTASGYQPQHFGDGTRLSIL.

This clone occurred once. This chain connects TRBV12-3 or TRBV12-4 to TRBJ1-1, with D hard to call. V lost 3 bases, J lost 5 bases, and 7 bases lay in between. This CDR3 comprises 12 residues. This CDR3 is CASSFSSTEAFF. CDR3 bases: TGTGCCAGCAGTTTTTCTAGTACTGAAGCTTTCTTT.

The rearrangement uses TRBV7-2 and TRBJ2-1; the match to TRBD2 covers 8 bases. V trimming: 5 bases; J trimming: 7 bases; junction bases outside the gene matches: 10. CDR1 and CDR2 (germline): SGHTA, FQGNSA. The CDR3 is 15 amino acids. The CDR3 nucleotides are TGTGCCAGCAGCCTCATACGGGGGGGCCGGAATGAGCAGTTCTTC. Protein product: CASSLIRGGRNEQFF.

V and J are TRBV2 and TRBJ2-7; 7 bases are shared with TRBD1. Germline V gives CDR1 SNHLY, CDR2 FYNNEI. The trim removed 6 bases at V and 6 bases at J, leaving 14 bases unmatched. The CDR3 runs to 15 residues. The CDR3 nucleotides read TGTGCCAGCAGCGACTTCAGACAGGGTATAGGCGAGCAGTACTTC. This gives the protein CASSDFRQGIGEQYF.

This sequence joins TRBV4-1 and TRBJ2-1, with 10 bases identical to TRBD1. Germline V gene data show CDR1 as MGHRA and CDR2 as YSYEKL. The trim removed 1 base at V and 6 bases at J, leaving 6 bases unmatched. The CDR3 totals 16 residues. CDR3 coding DNA: TGCGCCAGCAGCCAAGTCCGGGACAGGGGCACCAATGAGCAGTTCTTC. Residues: CASSQVRDRGTNEQFF.

The chain combines TRBV18 with TRBJ1-1, with unresolved D. Per germline, CDR1 KGHSH and CDR2 LQKENI. The CDR3 has 13 amino acids. The V end lost 3 bases, the J end lost 7 bases, and 12 bases lay between the germline ends. Written as DNA, the CDR3 is TGTGCCAGCTCACCCGGAGGGTACGGTGAAGCTTTCTTT. Residues: CASSPGGYGEAFF. The whole variable domain, filled in from reference TRBV18 and TRBJ1-1, reads NAGVMQNPRHLVRRRGQEARLRCSPMKGHSHVYWYRQLPEEGLKFMVYLQKENIIDESGMPKERFSAEFPKEGPSILRIQQVVRGDSAAYFCASSPGGYGEAFFGQGTRLTVV.